This T cell receptor (beta chain) was retrieved from a study of ipilimumab plus nivolumab after autologous stem cell transplantation. Whole-study context: Myeloma patients were high-risk transplant-naive or relapsed within 3 years of first autologous transplant. General study results and limits: The authors say TCR, Treg and microbiome findings warrant further study.

Patients got ipilimumab 1 mg/kg beginning 14 to 28 days post-transplant. Notes on this clone: The antigen remains undetermined.

Only in-frame clones appear in the TCRdb table, and some are missing; sequencing was by immunoSEQ multiplex PCR. This table has 1,500 or so clones, 80% to 85% appearing once. The CDR3 spans 14 residues. Germline V gene data show CDR1 as SGHTA and CDR2 as FQGNSA. Trimming cost V 5 bases and J 2 bases, with 11 bases left between them. This chain joins TRBV7-2 and TRBJ2-3; a weak D match, TRBD1 (5 bases). The sample was PBMCs, taken in a trial of ipilimumab plus nivolumab as post-transplant consolidation. This clonotype originated in a female donor with multiple myeloma. The CDR3 is CASSPQGSTDTQYF. DNA for the CDR3: TGTGCCAGCAGCCCCCAGGGTTCCACAGATACGCAGTATTTT.